This T cell receptor (beta chain) was obtained from a study of STAT5B mutations in CD4+ large granular lymphocyte leukemia. Study outcomes and limitations: 8/27 top patient clones versus 2/35 control clones were TRBV06-family. Without HLA matching, higher CD4+ than CD8+ T-LGLL clonality could reflect small sample size.

Original handling: Lowest detectable productive clonotype frequency was 2.59 x 10-5. Here immunoSEQ multiplex PCR was the method, and the copy in TCRdb shows in-frame clones only, minus some. The V and J calls and clone size are taken from that table; D and trimming were inferred from the DNA. The sample holds about 45,000 clones, around 86% seen once. Details on this clone: The antigen remains unidentified.

Healthy controls were blood donor buffy coats. CDR1 SGHTA and CDR2 FQGNSA come from the germline V gene. V was trimmed by 1 base and J by 8 bases, leaving 14 bases between them. This CDR3 is 14 amino acids long. The V call is TRBV7-2, the J call TRBJ1-2; D is ambiguous. Sequencing used CD4+ T cells from blood buffy coats. The source of this sequence is a human donor in good health. The CDR3 coding sequence is TGTGCCAGCAGCTTAGAGTTCAGTTCGAAGGGCTACACCTTC. This codes for CASSLEFSSKGYTF.